Below are 20 T cell receptor beta chains sequenced from a single sample in a study of human T cells and chemical hapten exposure. TCRdb recomputed calls from the RACE reads with MiXCR, one row per CDR3 protein. The table records 180,000 or so distinct CDR3 sequences, about 25% of them present only once. Time point of the sample: patch test 3, about 24 weeks after DPC sensitization. Treatment in this sample: therapeutic diphenylcyclopropenone sensitization with weekly scalp DPC. The sequences come from whole blood, collected in connection with sensitization to the hapten diphenylcyclopropenone (DPC). These receptors all stem from a woman aged 40 to 49 with alopecia areata. Some clones in this sample may be carry-over from other donors' samples.

The chain is built from TRBV5-6 and TRBJ2-2, with D hard to call. Trimming left V 4 bases short and J 6 bases short, with 13 bases between. Germline V gives CDR1 SGHDT, CDR2 YYEEEE. This CDR3 region has 14 residues. CDR3 region: CASSVRSKAGELFF. Here the CDR3 DNA reads TGTGCCAGCAGCGTCCGGAGCAAAGCCGGGGAGCTGTTTTTT.

This clonotype was detected many times. The genes are TRBV28 and TRBJ2-7, with 12 bases identical to TRBD1. J was trimmed by 1 base and V by 4 bases; bases with no gene match: 5. There are 16 residues in the CDR3. Per the germline V gene, CDR1 is MDHEN and CDR2 is SYDVKM. The CDR3 spells CASSSPGQGASYEQYF. DNA of the CDR3: TGTGCCAGCAGTTCTCCGGGACAGGGGGCTTCCTACGAGCAGTACTTC.

The chain recombines TRBV3-1 with TRBJ2-2; D gene uncertain. The V end was cut by 4 bases, the J end by 2 bases, with 14 bases between. Germline assignment: CDR1 LGHDT and CDR2 YNNKEL (reference sequence). The CDR3 spans 16 residues. The CDR3 DNA is TGTGCCAGCAGCCCACTGGGAACTTTTAACACCGGGGAGCTGTTTTTT. Translating it yields CASSPLGTFNTGELFF.

The rearrangement links TRBV4-1 to TRBJ2-1, with 7 bases lining up with TRBD2. Germline trimming cut 1 base from V and 0 bases from J; bases unmatched to any gene: 6. The CDR3 length is 17 residues. Looked up from germline, CDR1 is MGHRA and CDR2 is YSYEKL. Written as DNA, the CDR3 is TGCGCCAGCAGCCAAGTGTCCGCGGGGGTCTCCTACAATGAGCAGTTCTTC. Protein product: CASSQVSAGVSYNEQFF.

The chain is built from TRBV10-3 and TRBJ2-7; 9 bases are a match to TRBD1. The CDR3 is 14 residues long. Trimming removed 0 bases from V and 6 bases from J; junction bases left unmatched: 3. The germline CDR1 and CDR2 sequences are ENHRY and SYGVKD. In DNA form, the CDR3 reads TGTGCCATCAGTGAGTCCCGGGACAGGGTCGAGCAGTACTTC. Translated: CAISESRDRVEQYF.

Comments on this clonotype: At one end the junction does not follow the germline gene, possibly because of a read error. This sequence joins TRBV29-1 and TRBJ1-1; no clear D. Germline CDR1 is SQVTM and CDR2 is ANQGSEA. CDR3 size: 8 residues. The CDR3 spells CSVDDGPF. CDR3 DNA: TGCAGCGTTGATGATGGCCCGTTT. Filled out from reference TRBV29-1 and TRBJ1-1, the complete variable domain reads SAVISQKPSRDICQRGTSLTIQCQVDSQVTMMFWYRQQPGQSLTLIATANQGSEATYESGFVIDKFPISRPNLTFSTLTVSNMSPEDSSIYLCSVDDGPFGQGTRLTVV.

The V and J genes are TRBV12-3 or TRBV12-4 and TRBJ2-7, with 11 bases aligning to TRBD2. There are 15 residues in the CDR3. Germline trimming cut 5 bases from V and 4 bases from J; bases unmatched to any gene: 7. This chain's CDR3 is CASSPDSSGRYEQYF. The CDR3 nucleotides read TGTGCCAGCAGTCCCGACTCTAGCGGGAGGTACGAGCAGTACTTC.

The chain employs TRBV7-9 and TRBJ2-4, with D hard to call. The germline V gene encodes CDR1 SEHNR and CDR2 FQNEAQ (reference sequence). V was pared by 6 bases and J by 0 bases, with 9 bases between. CDR3 size: 14 residues. CDR3 loop: CASRDGLAKNIQYF. DNA for the CDR3: TGTGCCAGCAGGGACGGATTAGCCAAAAACATTCAGTACTTC.

The rearrangement joins TRBV7-8 to TRBJ2-2, with a possible D match to TRBD1 (5 bases). Germline CDR1 is SGHVS and CDR2 is FQNEAQ. The CDR3 covers 15 residues. Trimming stripped 6 bases from V and 1 base from J, with 12 bases between. The CDR3 reads CASSLLQGNTGELFF. In DNA, the CDR3 is TGTGCCAGCAGTCTATTGCAGGGGAACACCGGGGAGCTGTTTTTT.

This clonotype has more than one count but fewer than ten. The chain combines TRBV7-3 with TRBJ2-3; no reliable D call. Germline V gene sequence: CDR1 SGHTA, CDR2 FQGTGA. The CDR3 consists of 16 residues. V was cut by 5 bases and J by 0 bases, with 15 bases left in between. The chain's CDR3 is CASSRFVETSTDTQYF. CDR3 DNA: TGTGCCAGCAGCCGCTTTGTGGAGACCAGCACAGATACGCAGTATTTT.

The V gene is TRBV20-1, the J gene TRBJ2-7; 10 bases are a match to TRBD2. In germline, CDR1 is DFQATT, CDR2 SNEGSKA (reference sequence). With 4 bases clipped from V and 12 bases from J, the junction kept 9 bases outside the gene matches. This CDR3 is 12 amino acids long. The CDR3 is CSATSGSIPPYF. CDR3 DNA: TGCAGTGCTACTAGCGGGAGCATACCCCCGTACTTC.

In its sample, this clonotype was seen a few times. The chain recombines TRBV4-3 with TRBJ1-2; D might be TRBD1 (6 bases). Per germline, CDR1 LGHNA and CDR2 YSLEER. V lost 1 base and J lost 5, with 11 bases in between. The CDR3 spans 14 residues. DNA for the CDR3: TGCGCCAGCAGCCAAGGGGGGGCTGGATATGGCTACACCTTC. Protein: CASSQGGAGYGYTF.

This clonotype has only a few counts. The chain links TRBV20-1 to TRBJ1-1, with D possibly TRBD1 on 6 matching bases. Trimming pared 0 bases from V and 3 bases from J, leaving 17 bases between. CDR1 DFQATT and CDR2 SNEGSKA come from the germline V gene (reference sequence). This CDR3 has 16 residues. The CDR3 here is CSARDYTGPGDTEAFF. In DNA form, the CDR3 reads TGCAGTGCTAGAGACTACACAGGGCCGGGGGACACTGAAGCTTTCTTT.

This clonotype turned up a few times. V and J are TRBV7-2 and TRBJ2-7, with no clear D. From germline, CDR1 is SGHTA and CDR2 FQGNSA. The CDR3 has 14 residues. V shed 5 bases and J shed 4 bases, with 15 bases lying between them. The CDR3 loop is CASSHRSDAYEQYF. The CDR3 DNA sequence: TGTGCCAGCAGCCATCGTTCGGACGCTTACGAGCAGTACTTC.

The chain uses TRBV6-5 and TRBJ1-1, with no clear D. The CDR3 is made up of 19 amino acids. V lost 0 bases and J 6 bases, leaving 26 bases between the germline ends. The V gene's germline CDR1 is MNHEY and CDR2 SVGAGI. CDR3 residues: CASSYSGLRTDLRDPEAFF. The CDR3 coding sequence is TGTGCCAGCAGTTACTCCGGTCTAAGAACCGATCTAAGAGACCCTGAAGCTTTCTTT.

This sequence joins TRBV6-5 and TRBJ2-2, with D possibly matching TRBD1 (6 bases). Germline V gene sequence: CDR1 MNHEY, CDR2 SVGAGI. This CDR3 comprises 15 residues. V was trimmed by 2 bases and J by 5 bases, leaving 12 bases between them. The CDR3 sequence is CASSYRGGRTGELFF. The CDR3 coding sequence is TGTGCCAGCAGTTACAGAGGGGGTCGGACCGGGGAGCTGTTTTTT.

The chain has TRBV6-2 or TRBV6-3 and TRBJ2-6; D possibly corresponds to TRBD2 (6 bases). CDR1 and CDR2 from the germline V gene are MNHEY and SVGEGT. Deletions cut 3 bases from V and 0 bases from J, with 12 bases between. The CDR3 contains 17 residues. CDR3 region: CASSYGGGLSGANVLTF. Written as DNA, the CDR3 is TGTGCCAGCAGTTATGGGGGAGGCCTCTCTGGGGCCAACGTCCTGACTTTC.

V usage is TRBV4-2 and J usage is TRBJ2-3; 7 bases are a match to TRBD2. The CDR3 is 15 amino acids. Germline V gene sequence: CDR1 LGHNA, CDR2 YNFKEQ. J lost 5 bases, V lost 4 bases, and 9 bases had no gene match. The CDR3 DNA reads TGTGCCAGCAGCCGGGGGACTACCATTGAAGATACGCAGTATTTT. Its protein is CASSRGTTIEDTQYF.

This clonotype was counted a few times. The V call is TRBV6-2 or TRBV6-3, the J call TRBJ2-7; D is perhaps TRBD1 or TRBD2 (5 bases each). V lost 0 bases and J lost 2, with 11 bases in between. The CDR3 spans 15 residues. The germline V gene encodes CDR1 MNHEY and CDR2 SVGEGT. CDR3: CASSYSRAGTYEQYF. CDR3 nucleotides: TGTGCCAGCAGTTACTCGCGGGCAGGGACCTACGAGCAGTACTTC.

This clonotype was recorded a few times. V and J are TRBV7-2 and TRBJ2-7; no definite D call. The germline V gene has CDR1 SGHTA and CDR2 FQGNSA. CDR3 length equals 12 residues. V was clipped by 5 bases and J by 5 bases, with 10 bases between them. The CDR3 sequence is CASSPLGNEQYF. CDR3 coding DNA: TGTGCCAGCAGCCCGCTCGGAAACGAGCAGTACTTC.